This is a list of T cell receptor beta chains from one sample in a study of control samples from healthy donors and cancer patients. Repertoires were generated with immunoSEQ multiplex PCR, while TCRdb's copy carries only in-frame clones and drops some. The table lists some 120,000 clones, more than 85% of them singletons. The sequenced sample consisted of blood. The receptors were gathered from a man between 18 and 35 years old in good health. Both conserved end residues are part of each CDR3. The D gene is left open where the match is weak. Rows give clone size only sometimes, using once, few, many, or a class for an expanded clone.

. TRBJ1-2 TRBD1 TRBV25-1 CASSVGTALYGYTF TGTGCCAGCAGTGTAGGGACAGCTCTTTATGGCTACACCTTC
once TRBJ2-7 TRBD1 TRBV18 CASADRGQGAYEQYF TGTGCCAGCGCCGACAGGGGACAGGGGGCGTACGAGCAGTACTTC
. TRBJ1-2 . TRBV12-3/TRBV12-4 CASSFGVLGEDTF TGTGCCAGCAGTTTCGGGGTATTAGGTGAGGACACCTTC
. TRBJ2-1 . TRBV7-3 CASSRARVASYNEQFF TGTGCCAGCAGCCGCGCGCGGGTTGCCTCCTACAATGAGCAGTTCTTC
. TRBJ2-7 . TRBV10-2 CSHQHSRNRLSYEQYF TGCTCCCACCAGCACTCAAGGAACAGGTTATCCTACGAGCAGTACTTC
. TRBJ1-2 TRBD1 TRBV28 CASTGHRGFNYGYTF TGTGCCAGCACCGGACACAGGGGATTCAACTATGGCTACACCTTC
. TRBJ1-2 . TRBV11-2 CASSLEGYGYTF TGTGCCAGCAGCTTAGAGGGATATGGCTACACCTTC
once TRBJ1-2 TRBD1 TRBV5-8 CASSPSPPGQGNYGYTF TGTGCCAGCAGCCCCAGCCCCCCCGGACAGGGTAACTATGGCTACACCTTC
. TRBJ2-3 TRBD2 TRBV7-2 CASSLGLAGGSTDTQYF TGTGCCAGCAGCTTAGGGCTAGCGGGGGGAAGCACAGATACGCAGTATTTT
. TRBJ1-1 . TRBV27 CASSFFRGTGISTEAFF TGTGCCAGCAGTTTTTTCAGGGGAACAGGGATCAGCACTGAAGCTTTCTTT
once TRBJ2-7 . TRBV5-1 CASSLALGVTYEQYF TGCGCCAGCAGCTTGGCCCTAGGTGTGACCTACGAGCAGTACTTC
. TRBJ2-3 . TRBV3-1/TRBV3-2 CASSQVPIGFTDTQYF TGTGCCAGCAGCCAAGTCCCTATCGGCTTCACAGATACGCAGTATTTT
. TRBJ1-1 . TRBV29-1 CSVLTGTNTEAFF TGCAGCGTGCTGACGGGGACGAACACTGAAGCTTTCTTT
. TRBJ2-3 . TRBV4-1 CASSLLLGRPDSTDTQYF TGCGCCAGCAGCCTTCTTCTGGGGCGCCCAGATTCCACAGATACGCAGTATTTT
. TRBJ1-1 . TRBV5-1 CASSLVAGNTEAFF TGCGCCAGCAGCTTGGTGGCGGGAAACACTGAAGCTTTCTTT
. TRBJ1-5 . TRBV27 CASSLTGGLNQPQHF TGTGCCAGCAGTTTAACGGGGGGTCTCAATCAGCCCCAGCATTTT
. TRBJ1-5 TRBD1 TRBV7-2 CASSPGTGNQPQHF TGTGCCAGCAGCCCCGGGACAGGCAATCAGCCCCAGCATTTT
. TRBJ1-2 . TRBV12-3/TRBV12-4 CASRGLRGYGYTF TGTGCCAGCAGGGGCCTCCGCGGCTATGGCTACACCTTC
. TRBJ2-3 . TRBV4-1 CASSQELDRLMRDTQYF TGCGCCAGCAGCCAAGAACTCGACAGACTCATGAGGGATACGCAGTATTTT
. TRBJ2-1 TRBD1 TRBV20-1 CSAGTGIEQFF TGCAGTGCTGGGACAGGGATTGAGCAGTTCTTC
. TRBJ1-1 TRBD1 TRBV19 CASSIFRGQGTEAFF TGTGCCAGTAGTATTTTCAGGGGGCAGGGAACTGAAGCTTTCTTT
. TRBJ1-5 TRBD1 TRBV6-5 CASSPTGDQPQHF TGTGCCAGCAGTCCCACAGGGGATCAGCCCCAGCATTTT
. TRBJ2-7 TRBD1 TRBV27 CASSFRQGASYEQYF TGTGCCAGCAGTTTTAGGCAGGGGGCTTCCTACGAGCAGTACTTC
. TRBJ1-6 . TRBV28 CASSYPPGARSSPLHF TGTGCCAGCAGTTATCCACCTGGGGCGAGGAGTTCACCCCTCCACTTT
. TRBJ1-3 . TRBV29-1 CSPRTVPRNTIYF TGCAGCCCCCGGACAGTCCCTCGGAACACCATATATTTT
. TRBJ2-7 . TRBV21-1 CASRPGLAGEAYGQYF TGTGCCAGCAGACCGGGACTAGCGGGAGAAGCCTACGGGCAGTACTTC
. TRBJ2-1 . TRBV30 CAWTGGVPLGEQFF TGTGCCTGGACAGGCGGAGTTCCCCTTGGAGAGCAGTTCTTC
few TRBJ1-3 . TRBV12-3/TRBV12-4 CASSLNSGGPGPF TGTGCCAGCAGTTTAAATTCCGGGGGGCCCGGGCCTTTT
. TRBJ2-1 . TRBV4-1 CASSQEIQRWYEQFF TGCGCCAGCAGCCAAGAGATACAAAGGTGGTATGAGCAGTTCTTC
. TRBJ1-4 . TRBV6-6 CASNGEVNEKLFF TGTGCCAGCAACGGGGAAGTTAATGAAAAACTGTTTTTT
. TRBJ2-1 . TRBV7-3 CASSPILDNEQFF TGTGCCAGCAGCCCGATCCTTGACAATGAGCAGTTCTTC
few TRBJ2-1 TRBD2 TRBV11-2 CASSLEPSGGEQFF TGTGCCAGCAGCTTAGAGCCTAGCGGGGGTGAGCAGTTCTTC
once TRBJ2-6 TRBD1 TRBV11-2 CASSFSGTGRVGGANVLTF TGTGCCAGCAGCTTCTCCGGGACAGGGCGTGTCGGTGGGGCCAACGTCCTGACTTTC
. TRBJ2-5 . TRBV24-1 CATSDPAGETQYF TGTGCCACCAGTGACCCCGCGGGGGAGACCCAGTACTTC
. TRBJ1-2 . TRBV29-1 CSVPTDFNYGYTF TGCAGCGTTCCGACAGATTTTAACTATGGCTACACCTTC
. TRBJ1-2 . TRBV7-6 CASSLNGGGLYGYTF TGTGCCAGCAGCCTTAACGGGGGGGGGCTCTATGGCTACACCTTC
few TRBJ1-2 . TRBV7-2 CASSPRAANYGYTF TGTGCCAGCAGCCCCCGGGCAGCTAACTATGGCTACACCTTC
once TRBJ1-3 . TRBV6-5 CATSPRYSGNTIYF TGTGCCACCTCGCCGAGATACTCTGGAAACACCATATATTTT
once TRBJ2-1 . TRBV25-1 CASSVSLSYNEQFF TGTGCCAGCAGTGTAAGCCTTTCCTACAATGAGCAGTTCTTC
. TRBJ2-1 TRBD2 TRBV18 CASSPSTSGYNEQFF TGTGCCAGCTCACCATCGACTAGCGGTTACAATGAGCAGTTCTTC
few TRBJ2-3 TRBD2 TRBV24-1 CATSDSGRPADTQYF TGTGCCACCAGTGATAGCGGGAGACCGGCAGATACGCAGTATTTT
. TRBJ2-7 . TRBV6-5 CASSYGQIATYEQYF TGTGCCAGCAGTTACGGGCAAATCGCCACCTACGAGCAGTACTTC
. TRBJ2-5 TRBD2 TRBV27 CASSTLAGVETQYF TGTGCCAGCAGTACACTAGCGGGAGTAGAGACCCAGTACTTC
. TRBJ2-1 TRBD2 TRBV6-5 CASTLAGGNEQFF TGTGCCAGCACCCTAGCGGGAGGCAATGAGCAGTTCTTC
. TRBJ2-3 TRBD2 TRBV18 CASSPLLAGGLALETDTQYF TGTGCCAGCTCACCACTACTAGCGGGAGGGCTTGCCTTAGAGACAGATACGCAGTATTTT
. TRBJ1-2 TRBD1 TRBV6-2/TRBV6-3 CASSQGSAGGLGGYTF TGTGCCAGCAGCCAAGGTTCGGCAGGGGGCCTAGGAGGCTACACCTTC
. TRBJ1-6 TRBD1 TRBV3-1/TRBV3-2 CASSLGTGINSPLHF TGTGCCAGCAGCCTTGGGACAGGGATTAATTCACCCCTCCACTTT
. TRBJ1-1 . TRBV19 CASSMLGMEGATEAFF TGTGCCAGTAGTATGTTAGGTATGGAAGGGGCGACTGAAGCTTTCTTT
. TRBJ2-6 TRBD1 TRBV7-3 CASSPTGTAFSGANVLTF TGTGCCAGCAGCCCGACCGGGACAGCATTCTCTGGGGCCAACGTCCTGACTTTC
. TRBJ1-5 . TRBV28 CASSSRDIRKYQPQHF TGTGCCAGCAGTTCTCGGGACATCCGAAAGTATCAGCCCCAGCATTTT
once TRBJ1-5 . TRBV14 CASSQGFGQPQHF TGTGCCAGCAGCCAAGGCTTCGGGCAGCCCCAGCATTTT
. TRBJ2-1 . TRBV3-1/TRBV3-2 CASSQSLNNRLQQFF TGTGCCAGCAGCCAGTCCCTAAATAACAGACTCCAGCAGTTCTTC
. TRBJ1-1 . TRBV14 CASSQAAGKNTEAFF TGTGCCAGCAGCCAAGCGGCAGGGAAGAACACTGAAGCTTTCTTT
. TRBJ2-1 TRBD2 TRBV6-1 CASSDRGRGNEQFF TGTGCCAGCAGTGATCGCGGGAGGGGGAATGAGCAGTTCTTC
. TRBJ2-7 TRBD2 TRBV28 CASSSRLAGWVSSYEQYF TGTGCCAGCAGTTCCCGACTAGCGGGGTGGGTAAGCTCCTACGAGCAGTACTTC
. TRBJ1-2 TRBD1 TRBV19 CASRTGGGYTF TGTGCCAGTAGGACAGGGGGTGGCTACACCTTC
. TRBJ2-7 TRBD1 TRBV28 CASSGPRDRGTYEQYF TGTGCCAGCAGTGGGCCCCGGGACAGGGGGACGTACGAGCAGTACTTC
. TRBJ1-5 TRBD1 TRBV28 CAIDRGPYQPQHF TGTGCCATCGACAGGGGGCCTTATCAGCCCCAGCATTTT
. TRBJ1-2 TRBD1 TRBV5-6 CASSLTGVDGYTF TGTGCCAGCAGCTTAACAGGGGTGGATGGCTACACCTTC